Below are 28 T cell receptor beta chains sequenced from a single sample in a study of shared clonotypes between healthy human individuals. This table comes from immunoSEQ multiplex PCR, and its TCRdb copy is limited to in-frame clones, with some not included. The sample shows some 2.4 million clones, approximately 93% of them seen only once. The sequencing sample was made of naive CD4+ T cells from PBMCs. Subset of the sample: CD45RA+ positively selected. The receptors were sampled from a man aged 18 to 29 in good health. Some clones in this sample may be carry-over from other donors' samples.

Notes on this clone: Other nucleotide sequences from this sample produce the same CDR3. V usage is TRBV7-9 and J usage is TRBJ1-2; D gene ambiguous. Between the trimmed V and J ends, which lost 0 bases and 7 bases, there was a span of 3 bases. The CDR3 consists of 11 residues. From germline, CDR1 is SEHNR and CDR2 FQNEAQ (reference sequence). CDR3: CASSLAGGYTF. Here the CDR3 DNA reads TGTGCCAGCAGCTTAGCTGGTGGCTACACCTTC.

Here the CDR3 reads CASSPILGWRTEAFF. Here the CDR3 DNA reads TGTGCCAGCTCACCAATTCTGGGGTGGCGAACTGAAGCTTTCTTT. The chain has TRBV18 and TRBJ1-1; the D is unclear. Trimming stripped 2 bases from V and 5 bases from J, with 15 bases between. Germline CDR1 reads KGHSH; CDR2 reads LQKENI. The CDR3 totals 15 residues. The full variable domain, in which reference TRBV18 and TRBJ1-1 provide the parts outside the CDR3, is NAGVMQNPRHLVRRRGQEARLRCSPMKGHSHVYWYRQLPEEGLKFMVYLQKENIIDESGMPKERFSAEFPKEGPSILRIQQVVRGDSAAYFCASSPILGWRTEAFFGQGTRLTVV.

The chain uses TRBV7-2 and TRBJ1-3; TRBD1 agrees at 7 bases. V gave up 2 bases and J gave up 4 bases; unmatched junction bases: 8. From germline, CDR1 is SGHTA and CDR2 FQGNSA. CDR3 length equals 16 residues. The CDR3 DNA follows: TGTGCCAGCAGCTTATATACAGGGGCGAGCGGAAACACCATATATTTT. Encoded protein: CASSLYTGASGNTIYF. Using reference TRBV7-2 and TRBJ1-3 for the parts outside the CDR3, the full variable domain is GAGVSQSPSNKVTEKGKDVELRCDPISGHTALYWYRQSLGQGLEFLIYFQGNSAPDKSGLPSDRFSAERTGGSVSTLTIQRTQQEDSAVYLCASSLYTGASGNTIYFGEGSWLTVV.

This clone appeared once. The chain is built from TRBV27 and TRBJ1-5, with 7 bases identical to TRBD1. Losses at the gene ends were 4 bases for V and 0 bases for J; bases not matched to a gene: 3. Germline V gene sequence: CDR1 MNHEY, CDR2 SMNVEV (reference sequence). The CDR3 runs to 15 residues. CDR3 residues: CASSSGQISNQPQHF. CDR3 DNA: TGTGCCAGCAGTTCGGGACAGATTAGCAATCAGCCCCAGCATTTT.

The chain links TRBV7-2 to TRBJ2-1; D gene ambiguous. CDR3 length: 15 amino acids. Germline loops: CDR1 SGHTA, CDR2 FQGNSA. The germline V and J ends were trimmed by 0 bases and 4 bases, with 10 bases remaining between them. For the CDR3, the DNA is TGTGCCAGCAGCTTAGCGAGGACGGAGTACAATGAGCAGTTCTTC. This gives the protein CASSLARTEYNEQFF.

This sequence joins TRBV7-3 and TRBJ2-6; a possible D gene is TRBD1 (6 bases). The germline V gene has CDR1 SGHTA and CDR2 FQGTGA. The germline V and J ends were trimmed by 2 bases and 2 bases, with 10 bases remaining between them. The CDR3 totals 16 residues. The CDR3 loop is CASSLSAGAGANVLTF. The CDR3 coding sequence is TGTGCCAGCAGCTTATCGGCAGGGGCTGGGGCCAACGTCCTGACTTTC.

The rearrangement uses TRBV6-4 and TRBJ2-1, with 7 bases lining up with TRBD2. Trimming at V came to 3 bases and at J to 0 bases, leaving 5 bases not matched to a gene. This CDR3 contains 16 residues. The germline CDR1 and CDR2 sequences are MRHNA and SNTAGT. The CDR3 nucleotides are TGTGCCAGCAGTGAGTCTAGCGGCTCCTCCTACAATGAGCAGTTCTTC. This codes for CASSESSGSSYNEQFF.

V gene TRBV28 combines with J gene TRBJ2-5; D is ambiguous. Germline V lookup: CDR1 MDHEN, CDR2 SYDVKM. The CDR3 has 12 amino acids. V was clipped by 7 bases and J by 5 bases, with 11 bases between them. This CDR3 reads CASTTKGETQYF. The CDR3 bases are TGTGCCAGCACTACTAAAGGGGAGACCCAGTACTTC.

This clone was observed once. The chain carries TRBV5-1 and TRBJ2-1, with TRBD2 matching 9 bases. Germline loops: CDR1 SGHRS, CDR2 YFSETQ. V was clipped by 4 bases and J by 2 bases; unmatched bases: 7. The CDR3 has 16 amino acids. CDR3 in DNA: TGCGCCAGCAGCATACTAGCGGGTGGTGCCTACAATGAGCAGTTCTTC. Translation: CASSILAGGAYNEQFF.

The chain couples TRBV11-2 to TRBJ2-7; 10 bases are a match to TRBD2. J gave up 4 bases and V 4 bases, and 4 bases lay outside the gene matches. The CDR3 extends over 14 amino acids. From germline, CDR1 is SGHAT and CDR2 FQNNGV. The CDR3 coding sequence is TGTGCCAGCAGCTCGGAGACTAGCGGGTACGAGCAGTACTTC. This translates into CASSSETSGYEQYF.

With respect to this clone: Other DNA sequences of this sample code for an identical CDR3. The rearrangement uses TRBV7-8 and TRBJ2-3, with 12 bases lining up with TRBD2. CDR1 and CDR2 (germline): SGHVS, FQNEAQ. This CDR3 contains 16 residues. Germline trimming cut 3 bases from V and 2 bases from J; bases unmatched to any gene: 3. As DNA, the CDR3 is TGTGCCAGCAGCTTGGGACTAGCGGGCAACACAGATACGCAGTATTTT. It is translated as CASSLGLAGNTDTQYF.

This rearrangement joins TRBV6-1 to TRBJ2-3; TRBD1 matches 8 bases. This CDR3 is 15 amino acids long. CDR1 and CDR2 (germline): MNHNS, SASEGT. V lost 4 bases, J lost 3 bases, and 6 bases stayed unmatched. CDR3 bases: TGTGCCAGCAGTGGACAGGGGAGACTGACAGATACGCAGTATTTT. Translating gives CASSGQGRLTDTQYF.

The count of this clone is one. The CDR3 sequence: CASSKGLAGEATYNEQFF. In DNA form, the CDR3 reads TGTGCCAGCAGCAAAGGACTAGCGGGAGAAGCTACCTACAATGAGCAGTTCTTC. This chain connects TRBV21-1 to TRBJ2-1; the D call TRBD2 from the table was never checked on the DNA. TRBV21-1 has pseudogene status. The CDR3 runs to 18 residues.

The chain joins TRBV6-1 to TRBJ2-7; the D gene is possibly TRBD2 (5 bases). The V end was cut by 7 bases, the J end by 3 bases, with 13 bases between. This CDR3 is 13 amino acids long. The germline V gene has CDR1 MNHNS and CDR2 SASEGT. CDR3 sequence reads: CASMDSNNYEQYF. DNA of the CDR3: TGTGCCAGCATGGACTCCAACAACTACGAGCAGTACTTC.

The chain joins TRBV6-5 to TRBJ1-5; 10 bases map to TRBD1. The CDR3 contains 16 residues. The germline V gene has CDR1 MNHEY and CDR2 SVGAGI. The ends lost 4 bases at V and 3 bases at J; junction bases unmatched: 6. The CDR3 loop is CASSSGDRGHNQPQHF. The CDR3 DNA follows: TGTGCCAGCAGTTCCGGTGACAGGGGGCACAATCAGCCCCAGCATTTT.

This clone came up a few times. J is TRBJ1-5 and V is TRBV7-9; no reliable D call. CDR3 length: 12 amino acids. Germline V gives CDR1 SEHNR, CDR2 FQNEAQ (reference sequence). V lost 5 bases and J 0 bases, leaving 2 bases between the germline ends. CDR3 region: CASSHSNQPQHF. DNA for the CDR3: TGTGCCAGCAGCCATAGCAATCAGCCCCAGCATTTT.

The chain carries TRBV6-1 and TRBJ2-1, with D perhaps matching TRBD1 or TRBD2 (6 bases each). Trimming pared 10 bases from V and 0 bases from J, leaving 13 bases between. Germline loops: CDR1 MNHNS, CDR2 SASEGT. The CDR3 spans 14 residues. DNA of the CDR3: TGTGCCAACGGAGGGGGGAGCTCCTACAATGAGCAGTTCTTC. Translation: CANGGGSSYNEQFF.

This clone was seen once. The sample carries other DNA sequences with the same CDR3. V and J are TRBV4-1 and TRBJ2-1; D might be TRBD1 or TRBD2, each matching 5 bases. This CDR3 has 16 amino acids. Germline CDR1 is MGHRA and CDR2 is YSYEKL. V gave up 1 base and J gave up 6 bases, with 16 bases separating them. The CDR3 reads CASSQVLGPPSNEQFF. CDR3 nucleotides: TGCGCCAGCAGCCAAGTCCTGGGACCCCCGTCCAATGAGCAGTTCTTC.

The genes are TRBV14 and TRBJ1-2; D may be TRBD1 (5 bases). Germline V gives CDR1 SGHDN, CDR2 FVKESK. The ends were cut back, 2 bases at V and 5 bases at J, with 15 bases in the middle. This CDR3 is 15 amino acids long. In nucleotides, the CDR3 is TGTGCCAGCAGCCAATTCGCAGGGACCGGGTATGGCTACACCTTC. It translates to CASSQFAGTGYGYTF.

This rearrangement joins TRBV2 to TRBJ2-5; D remains ambiguous. This CDR3 contains 12 residues. From germline, CDR1 is SNHLY and CDR2 FYNNEI. Trimming cost V 6 bases and J 4 bases, with 9 bases left between them. CDR3 sequence: CASSPVGETQYF. The CDR3 coding sequence is TGTGCCAGCAGCCCGGTAGGAGAGACCCAGTACTTC.

This clone was detected only once. This CDR3 is CASSRTSGRIADTQYF. The CDR3 bases are TGTGCCAGCAGCAGGACTAGCGGGAGAATTGCAGATACGCAGTATTTT. J is TRBJ2-3 and V is TRBV5-4; 13 bases fit TRBD2. Germline loops: CDR1 SGHNT, CDR2 YYREEE (reference sequence). The CDR3 is 16 residues long. The V and J ends lost 4 bases and 4 bases, in that order; junction bases with no gene match: 6.

The V call is TRBV6-5, the J call TRBJ2-1; D may match TRBD1 or TRBD2 (5 bases each). The CDR3 consists of 15 residues. Germline-derived CDR1 and CDR2 are MNHEY and SVGAGI. V was shortened by 8 bases and J by 0 bases, with 14 bases between the two germline ends. CDR3 bases: TGTGCCAGCCGCGTCGGGGCTAGCTCCTACAATGAGCAGTTCTTC. Translation: CASRVGASSYNEQFF.

CDR3 in amino acids: CASSPTFFGELFF. Written as DNA, the CDR3 is TGTGCCAGCAGTCCCACTTTTTTTGGGGAGCTGTTTTTT. The chain uses TRBV6-5 and TRBJ2-2; D not certain. CDR3 length equals 13 residues. The V gene lost 5 bases and the J gene lost 8 bases, with 12 bases spanning the gap. Germline V gives CDR1 MNHEY, CDR2 SVGAGI.

The rearrangement uses TRBV5-4 and TRBJ2-5; 7 nucleotides line up with TRBD1. Germline V gene lookup returns CDR1 SGHNT and CDR2 YYREEE (reference sequence). Trimming took 4 bases from V and 0 from J; bases not matched to a gene: 3. The CDR3 consists of 14 residues. CDR3 loop: CASSKQGNQETQYF. The CDR3 DNA reads TGTGCCAGCAGCAAACAGGGGAACCAAGAGACCCAGTACTTC.

The chain uses TRBV25-1 and TRBJ2-2, with no clear D. This CDR3 has 16 amino acids. The V and J ends lost 1 base and 6 bases respectively, with 15 bases between them. Germline CDR1 reads MGHDK; CDR2 reads SYGVNS. CDR3 nucleotide sequence: TGTGCCAGCAGTGAATTGGTCACCCATAGGGCCGGGGAGCTGTTTTTT. It specifies CASSELVTHRAGELFF.

The V call is TRBV5-1, the J call TRBJ2-5; a possible D gene is TRBD1 (6 bases). There are 15 residues in the CDR3. Trimming stripped 0 bases from V and 1 base from J, with 10 bases between. Germline CDR1 reads SGHRS; CDR2 reads YFSETQ. The CDR3 spells CASSLDTGSQETQYF. The DNA of the CDR3 is TGCGCCAGCAGCTTGGACACAGGGTCCCAAGAGACCCAGTACTTC.

V gene TRBV27 combines with J gene TRBJ2-3; 11 positions match TRBD2. V lost 2 bases, J lost 8 bases, and 6 bases stayed unmatched. The CDR3 sequence is 15 residues long. The germline V gene encodes CDR1 MNHEY and CDR2 SMNVEV (reference sequence). The CDR3 loop reads CASSLIFLAGGTQYF. Here the CDR3 DNA reads TGTGCCAGCAGTTTAATCTTCCTAGCGGGGGGTACGCAGTATTTT.

Points on this clone: Other DNA sequences in the sample encode the same CDR3. The rearrangement links TRBV29-1 to TRBJ2-5; 9 bases align to TRBD1. The closer fit of TRBJ2-7 to the DNA end suggests the J call may be wrong. This CDR3 is 12 amino acids long. Germline-derived CDR1 and CDR2 are SQVTM and ANQGSEA. The CDR3 DNA reads as TGCAGCGTTGGACAGGGGGCCTACGAGCAGTACTTC. As protein: CSVGQGAYEQYF.